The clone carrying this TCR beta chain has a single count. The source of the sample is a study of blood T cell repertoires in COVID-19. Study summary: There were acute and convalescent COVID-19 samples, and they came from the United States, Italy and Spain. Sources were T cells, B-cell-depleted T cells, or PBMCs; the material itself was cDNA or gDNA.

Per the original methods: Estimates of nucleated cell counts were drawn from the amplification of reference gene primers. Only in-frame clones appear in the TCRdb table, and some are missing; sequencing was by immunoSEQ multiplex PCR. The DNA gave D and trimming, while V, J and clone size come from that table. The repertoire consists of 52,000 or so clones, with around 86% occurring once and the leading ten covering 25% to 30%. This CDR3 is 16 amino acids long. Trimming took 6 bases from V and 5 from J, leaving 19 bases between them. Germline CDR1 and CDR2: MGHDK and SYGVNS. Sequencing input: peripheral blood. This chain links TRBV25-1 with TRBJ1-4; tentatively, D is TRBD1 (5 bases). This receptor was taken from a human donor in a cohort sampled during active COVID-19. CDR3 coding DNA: TGTGCCAGCAGCCCAAAATGGGCGGGGGAAAATGAAAAACTGTTTTTT. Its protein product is CASSPKWAGENEKLFF.